A single T cell receptor (beta chain) is shown here with its context. Its matching antigen is unknown. The V and J ends lost 5 bases and 4 bases, in that order; junction bases with no gene match: 13. This CDR3 comprises 16 residues. Germline assignment: CDR1 LNHDA and CDR2 SQIVND (reference sequence). This sample stems from a study of CD8+ T cells in alopecia areata. Study-wide background: Treated patients received severity scores based on the percentage of scalp area affected. Study-wide findings and caveats: Whether baseline CD8+ expansion is linked to response remains uncertain, given a single nonresponder.

The treatment: oral pan-JAK inhibitor, 5-10 mg twice daily. Peripheral blood, together with lesional scalp punch biopsies, was collected from alopecia areata patients. RNA extraction was followed by reverse transcription into cDNA, which acted as the sequencing template. Libraries were prepared by immunoSEQ multiplex PCR; TCRdb keeps only in-frame clonotypes and omits some of them. The table shows about 210,000 clones, with under 60% occurring only once. The genes are TRBV19 and TRBJ1-1; 7 bases are a match to TRBD1. The source of this sequence is a human donor with alopecia areata. The sample consisted of CD4+ T cells sorted from blood, taken at week 4, from a patient treated with tofacitinib. The DNA of the CDR3 is TGTGCCAGTAGTCAACAGGGACAGCTCGCGGGCACTGAAGCTTTCTTT. Translated: CASSQQGQLAGTEAFF.